This T cell receptor (beta chain) was obtained from a study of post-analysis software for immune sequencing data (dated by TCRdb to about 2015). For context, the study as a whole: Disease courses on record covered relapsing-remitting, secondary progressive and progressive-relapsing multiple sclerosis, though some patients had no subtype annotation. Patient repertoires were compared against 10 to 12 previously published healthy control repertoires from donors aged roughly 6 to 26 years. A subset of samples was prepared in parallel using single-end sample barcoding, then pooled and co-amplified after Illumina adapter ligation. What the work shows at the level of the full study, not this receptor alone: When samples were clustered directly using the F measure, samples prepared in the same batch co-clustered strongly, which prompted a batch-effect correction. The multiple sclerosis patient group was slightly younger than the control group. Patients showed significantly higher frequencies than controls for 4 or 5 TRBV segments, among them TRBV5-6, TRBV5-1 and TRBV20-1. Significantly lower normalized Chao1 diversity was found in multiple sclerosis patients than in controls, suggesting substantial peripheral T-cell clonal expansion.

Library creation used PCR. The instrument was an Illumina HiSeq 2500. Unique molecular identifiers were incorporated into TCR beta cDNA libraries to reduce PCR and sequencing biases. About 0.5 million cDNA molecules were obtained for every 1 to 10 million input T cells, so each molecule roughly corresponded to one T cell. The same protocol used for the earlier healthy control dataset was applied to prepare and sequence the patient libraries. Within a given batch, samples were prepared together, multiplexed and sequenced on the same HiSeq lane. Per the authors' processing: MIGEC was used to process the raw barcoded reads, and molecular identifier groups with only a single read were discarded before consensus assembly and CDR3 extraction. Clonotype tables were post-analysed with VDJtools, normalizing diversity by down-sampling all datasets to the smallest sample size. To correct batch-related cross-sample contamination, repertoire overlap clustering matched CDR3 amino acid sequences but not nucleotide sequences. In-frame beta chains were kept once TCRdb had trimmed the public reads at Q25 with fastp and called clones with MiXCR. Each CDR3 protein gets just one entry, which takes the most common genes and DNA from the rows behind it. V and J calls and clone size were set by TCRdb, not the authors. Recorded for this sample are 750,000 to 950,000 distinct CDR3 sequences; 46% of them occurred a single time. The ten biggest clones cover over 4.5% of the sample.

On this clonotype itself: What antigen it recognizes has not been identified. Base quality data are lacking; no much larger clone is found one base away.

To demonstrate the VDJtools post-analysis software, TCR beta repertoires were profiled from the peripheral blood of over ten young patients with multiple sclerosis. The patients with multiple sclerosis were children and adolescents between about 6 and 17 years of age. Taken from cysteine to phenylalanine, the CDR3 has 15 residues. The kept DNA is CDR3 alone, 45 bases in frame from the first base. CDR1 and CDR2, looked up from the germline V gene, are SQVTM and ANQGSEA. Trimming accounts for 7 bases at V and 4 bases at J, while the number of junction bases matched to no gene is 7. The sequencing input was blood. The receptor was derived from a girl between 5 and 17 years old with multiple sclerosis. The sequence joins TRBV29-1 to TRBJ2-2, with 12 middle bases fitting TRBD1. This receptor carries the CDR3 CSGSRGQGATGELFF. The DNA reads as follows: TGCAGCGGCTCGAGGGGACAGGGGGCCACCGGGGAGCTGTTTTTT.